This T cell receptor (beta chain) was recorded in a study of blood T cells in healthy people across ages. Study-level findings and limits: Per-million-T-cell TCR beta diversity fell roughly linearly with age.

In the case of this clonotype: Its cognate antigen is unknown.

A second about 6 to 12 cycle PCR used barcoded and J-beta primers. TCRdb itself ran the 5' RACE reads through MiXCR, one entry per CDR3 protein. This sample carries about 1 million distinct CDR3 sequences, 40% to 45% of them seen once, and the ten largest clones take approximately 20%. CDR1 MNHEY and CDR2 SMNVEV come from the germline V gene (reference sequence). The CDR3 length is 17 residues. Trimming removed 0 bases at V and 1 base at J, with 13 bases between. The receptor comes from a woman in her fifties or sixties in good health. The V gene is TRBV27, the J gene TRBJ2-4; TRBD1 is a possible D gene (5 bases). Material: blood. The chain's CDR3 is CASSLSLGRSAKNIQYF. The DNA of the CDR3 is TGTGCCAGCAGTTTATCTCTGGGGCGTTCGGCCAAAAACATTCAGTACTTC.